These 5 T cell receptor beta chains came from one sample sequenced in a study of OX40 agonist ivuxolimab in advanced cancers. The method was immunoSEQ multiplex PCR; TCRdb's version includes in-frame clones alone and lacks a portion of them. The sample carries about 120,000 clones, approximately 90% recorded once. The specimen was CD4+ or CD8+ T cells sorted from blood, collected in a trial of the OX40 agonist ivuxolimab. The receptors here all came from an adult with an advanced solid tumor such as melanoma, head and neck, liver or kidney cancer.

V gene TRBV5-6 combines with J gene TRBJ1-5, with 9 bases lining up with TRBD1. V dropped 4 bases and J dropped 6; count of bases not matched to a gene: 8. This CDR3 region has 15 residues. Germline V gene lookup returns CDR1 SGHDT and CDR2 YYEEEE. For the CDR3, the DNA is TGTGCCAGCAGCGTTGGGACAGGGTGGGGTCAGCCCCAGCATTTT. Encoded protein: CASSVGTGWGQPQHF.

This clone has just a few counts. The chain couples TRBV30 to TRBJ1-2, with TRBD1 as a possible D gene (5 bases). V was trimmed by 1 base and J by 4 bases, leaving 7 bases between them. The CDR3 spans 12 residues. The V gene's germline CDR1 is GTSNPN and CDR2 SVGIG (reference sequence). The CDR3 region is CAWSGQIYGYTF. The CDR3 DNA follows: TGTGCCTGGAGTGGACAGATCTATGGCTACACCTTC.

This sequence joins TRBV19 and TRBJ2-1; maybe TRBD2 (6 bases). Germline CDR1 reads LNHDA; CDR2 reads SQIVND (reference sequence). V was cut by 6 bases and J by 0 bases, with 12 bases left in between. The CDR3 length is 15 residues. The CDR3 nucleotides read TGTGCCAGTAGACCACTAGCACGCTCCTACAATGAGCAGTTCTTC. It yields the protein CASRPLARSYNEQFF.

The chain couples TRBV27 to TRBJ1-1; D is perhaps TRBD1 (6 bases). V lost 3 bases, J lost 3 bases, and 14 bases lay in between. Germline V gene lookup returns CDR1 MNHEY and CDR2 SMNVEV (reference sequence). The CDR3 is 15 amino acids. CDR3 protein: CASSFKPHRDTEAFF. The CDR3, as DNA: TGTGCCAGCAGTTTTAAGCCCCACAGGGACACTGAAGCTTTCTTT.

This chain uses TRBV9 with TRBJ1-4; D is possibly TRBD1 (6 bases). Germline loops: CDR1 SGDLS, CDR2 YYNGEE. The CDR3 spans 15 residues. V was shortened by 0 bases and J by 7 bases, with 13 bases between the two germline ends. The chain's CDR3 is CASSVAQGSFEKLFF. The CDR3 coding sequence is TGTGCCAGCAGCGTAGCCCAGGGGTCTTTTGAAAAACTGTTTTTT. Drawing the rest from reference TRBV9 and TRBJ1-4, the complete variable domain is DSGVTQTPKHLITATGQRVTLRCSPRSGDLSVYWYQQSLDQGLQFLIQYYNGEERAKGNILERFSAQQFPDLHSELNLSSLELGDSALYFCASSVAQGSFEKLFFGSGTQLSVL.